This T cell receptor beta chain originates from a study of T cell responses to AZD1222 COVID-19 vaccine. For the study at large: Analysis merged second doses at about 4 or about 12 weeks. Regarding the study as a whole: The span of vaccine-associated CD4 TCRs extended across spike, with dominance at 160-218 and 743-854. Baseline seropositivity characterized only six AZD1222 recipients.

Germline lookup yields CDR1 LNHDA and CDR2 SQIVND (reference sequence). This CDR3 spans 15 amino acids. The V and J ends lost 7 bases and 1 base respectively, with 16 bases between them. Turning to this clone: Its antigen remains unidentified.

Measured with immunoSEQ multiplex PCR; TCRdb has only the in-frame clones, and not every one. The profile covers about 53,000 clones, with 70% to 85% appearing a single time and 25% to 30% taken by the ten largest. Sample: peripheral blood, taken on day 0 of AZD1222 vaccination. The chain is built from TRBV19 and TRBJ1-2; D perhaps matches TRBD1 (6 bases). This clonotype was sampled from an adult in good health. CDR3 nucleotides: TGTGCCAGTAAGGGGGACGGGAAGATTAACTATGGCTACACCTTC. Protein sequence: CASKGDGKINYGYTF.